Detailed here is one TCR beta chain. As yet, its antigen is unknown. The data are from a study of T cell repertoires in cytomegalovirus infection. At the level of the study: Public TCR beta signatures were indicative of both CMV infection and a matching HLA type.

Points from the study as a whole: HLA-C-restricted CMV clonotypes gave the most frequent clonotype in two of eight donors.

CDR3 length equals 15 residues. Germline CDR1 SEHNR, CDR2 FQNEAQ (reference sequence). V was trimmed by 11 bases and J by 7 bases, leaving 26 bases between them. One entry per CDR3 protein results from TCRdb running MiXCR on the reads. The table lists hundreds of thousands of distinct CDR3 sequences, about 17% of them singletons, with about 12% in the top ten. The V gene is TRBV7-9, the J gene TRBJ1-2; D call uncertain. This sequence was found in a human donor in good health (CMV status not recorded). Some clones in this sample may be carry-over from other donors' samples. Specimen: PBMCs. The CDR3: CAGARAPPLLSGYTF. Here the CDR3 DNA reads TGTGCCGGCGCCCGGGCGCCGCCTCTGTTAAGTGGCTACACCTTC.